The 17 T cell receptor beta chains reported below all come from one sample, sequenced in a study of cytomegalovirus exposure and HLA in healthy donors. It was with 60 Vbeta and 13 Jbeta primers that the PCR ran. Produced via immunoSEQ multiplex PCR; TCRdb's table is partial and in-frame only. The sample includes over 120,000 clones, roughly 80% of them seen just once. Source material: PBMCs. All receptors derive from a man aged 40-50 years in good health and CMV-seronegative.

The chain has TRBV6-1 and TRBJ2-1; D unresolved. Per germline, CDR1 MNHNS and CDR2 SASEGT. V lost 1 base and J lost 10, with 11 bases in between. The CDR3 sequence is 13 residues long. The CDR3: CASSEVVGAEQFF. DNA for the CDR3: TGTGCCAGCAGTGAAGTAGTAGGAGCCGAGCAGTTCTTC.

This clone was seen a handful of times. V usage is TRBV19 and J usage is TRBJ2-3; 7 nucleotides align to TRBD1. Germline V gives CDR1 LNHDA, CDR2 SQIVND (reference sequence). The CDR3 has 14 amino acids. V lost 6 bases, J lost 3 bases, and 6 bases stayed unmatched. CDR3: CASRPRTGTDTQYF. The DNA of the CDR3 is TGTGCCAGTAGGCCTCGGACAGGAACAGATACGCAGTATTTT.

This chain links TRBV2 with TRBJ2-1; 11 bases are shared with TRBD2. The germline gives CDR1 SNHLY, CDR2 FYNNEI. With V trimmed by 6 bases and J by 3 bases, 4 bases remained unmatched. The CDR3 is 15 amino acids. CDR3 sequence (DNA): TGTGCCAGCAGGGGGACTAGCGGAGGCTACAATGAGCAGTTCTTC. Translated: CASRGTSGGYNEQFF.

V gene TRBV29-1 combines with J gene TRBJ1-5; D is possibly TRBD1 (5 bases). The V end was cut by 2 bases, the J end by 4 bases, with 12 bases between. Germline assignment: CDR1 SQVTM and CDR2 ANQGSEA. The CDR3 is 14 amino acids. Written as DNA, the CDR3 is TGCAGCGTTGAATTAGGCGGACAAAATCAGCCCCAGCATTTT. It yields the protein CSVELGGQNQPQHF.

J is TRBJ1-6 and V is TRBV25-1; a weak D match, TRBD1 (5 bases). The CDR3 spans 15 residues. Trimming took off 4 bases at V and 7 bases at J, with 14 bases between the two ends. CDR1 is MGHDK and CDR2 is SYGVNS in the germline V gene. The CDR3 DNA reads TGTGCCAGCAGTGGGCCCGGGACTGGGAATTCACCCCTCCACTTT. It is translated as CASSGPGTGNSPLHF.

This chain connects TRBV14 to TRBJ1-1; D is possibly TRBD1 (5 bases). The CDR3 is 15 amino acids. With 3 bases removed from V and 6 bases from J, the gap between germline ends came to 17 bases. CDR1 SGHDN and CDR2 FVKESK come from the germline V gene. The CDR3 is CASSHRAGMGAEAFF. CDR3 sequence (DNA): TGTGCCAGCAGCCATCGAGCGGGAATGGGGGCTGAAGCTTTCTTT.

The chain has TRBV7-2 and TRBJ2-1; D gene uncertain. V shed 5 bases and J shed 1 base, with 15 bases lying between them. CDR3 length: 16 amino acids. CDR1 is SGHTA, CDR2 FQGNSA, per germline. The CDR3 loop reads CASSPYVQASYNEQFF. In DNA, the CDR3 is TGTGCCAGCAGCCCCTACGTTCAGGCTTCCTACAATGAGCAGTTCTTC.

The rearrangement uses TRBV5-6 and TRBJ1-1, with a tentative D call TRBD1 (5 bases). The CDR3 has 13 amino acids. CDR1 is SGHDT and CDR2 is YYEEEE in the germline V gene. The germline V and J ends were trimmed by 1 base and 6 bases, with 10 bases remaining between them. The CDR3 DNA is TGTGCCAGCAGCTTGTCTCCGGGGGCTGAAGCTTTCTTT. Translated, it gives CASSLSPGAEAFF. Based on the CDR3 plus reference TRBV5-6 and TRBJ1-1, the full variable domain is DAGVTQSPTHLIKTRGQQVTLRCSPKSGHDTVSWYQQALGQGPQFIFQYYEEEERQRGNFPDRFSGHQFPNYSSELNVNALLLGDSALYLCASSLSPGAEAFFGQGTRLTVV.

The V gene is TRBV11-2, the J gene TRBJ2-1; TRBD2 agrees at 8 bases. Germline loops: CDR1 SGHAT, CDR2 FQNNGV. V shed 1 base and J 0 bases; nucleotides not matched to a gene: 2. The CDR3 has 16 residues. The CDR3 spells CASSLAAGGSYNEQFF. CDR3 nucleotides: TGTGCCAGCAGCTTAGCTGCGGGGGGCTCCTACAATGAGCAGTTCTTC.

This clone appeared a single time. The chain links TRBV7-9 to TRBJ1-6; the match to TRBD1 covers 9 bases. V was clipped by 2 bases and J by 6 bases; unmatched bases: 5. Germline CDR1 is SEHNR and CDR2 is FQNEAQ (reference sequence). The CDR3 spans 16 residues. CDR3 residues: CASSLPGTGINSPLHF. As DNA, the CDR3 is TGTGCCAGCAGCTTACCCGGGACAGGGATTAATTCACCCCTCCACTTT.

This chain links TRBV7-2 with TRBJ2-7; D is possibly TRBD2 (5 bases). The CDR3 sequence is 14 residues long. The ends were cut back, 6 bases at V and 4 bases at J, with 16 bases in the middle. CDR1 is SGHTA and CDR2 is FQGNSA in the germline V gene. The chain's CDR3 is CASSRRVSGYEQYF. CDR3 sequence (DNA): TGTGCCAGCAGTAGACGGGTTTCGGGGTACGAGCAGTACTTC.

The genes are TRBV18 and TRBJ2-1; tentatively, D is TRBD2 (5 bases). V was cut by 3 bases and J by 5 bases, with 14 bases left in between. The CDR3 totals 15 residues. In germline, CDR1 is KGHSH, CDR2 LQKENI. CDR3 sequence reads: CASSPSRRADNEQFF. The CDR3 DNA reads as TGTGCCAGCTCACCCTCTCGGCGGGCGGACAATGAGCAGTTCTTC.

The V and J genes are TRBV18 and TRBJ2-3, with D uncertain. V was trimmed by 0 bases and J by 7 bases, leaving 11 bases between them. Per germline, CDR1 KGHSH and CDR2 LQKENI. This CDR3 is built from 14 residues. The CDR3 is CASSPPVGGNTQYF. For the CDR3, the DNA is TGTGCCAGCTCACCACCGGTTGGCGGCAATACGCAGTATTTT.

This clone has just one count. This sequence joins TRBV6-5 and TRBJ1-4; 10 positions match TRBD1. The V and J ends lost 2 bases and 8 bases, in that order; junction bases with no gene match: 5. The CDR3 spans 15 residues. Germline V gene sequence: CDR1 MNHEY, CDR2 SVGAGI. CDR3 coding DNA: TGTGCCAGCAGTTACGGGGACAGGGGTTGGGAAAAACTGTTTTTT. This encodes CASSYGDRGWEKLFF.

The chain joins TRBV5-1 to TRBJ1-1, with D tentatively TRBD1 (6 bases). V lost 4 bases and J 4 bases, leaving 11 bases between the germline ends. Per the germline V gene, CDR1 is SGHRS and CDR2 is YFSETQ. The CDR3 runs 13 residues. CDR3 sequence: CASSRDMGTEAFF. Written as DNA, the CDR3 is TGCGCCAGCAGCAGGGACATGGGCACTGAAGCTTTCTTT.

This chain joins TRBV7-2 and TRBJ2-3; 7 positions agree with TRBD2. Trimming removed 1 base from V and 6 bases from J; junction bases left unmatched: 10. CDR3 length: 16 amino acids. From germline, CDR1 is SGHTA and CDR2 FQGNSA. In DNA form, the CDR3 reads TGTGCCAGCAGCTTAGGGGGACTACTGCCTAGGGATACGCAGTATTTT. This codes for CASSLGGLLPRDTQYF.

The chain carries TRBV2 and TRBJ2-5, with D perhaps TRBD2 (5 bases). Trimming took 4 bases from V and 4 from J, leaving 13 bases between them. This CDR3 is built from 14 residues. Germline V lookup: CDR1 SNHLY, CDR2 FYNNEI. The CDR3, as DNA: TGTGCCAGCAGTGTGGGCGGTGGAGGAGAGACCCAGTACTTC. It specifies CASSVGGGGETQYF.